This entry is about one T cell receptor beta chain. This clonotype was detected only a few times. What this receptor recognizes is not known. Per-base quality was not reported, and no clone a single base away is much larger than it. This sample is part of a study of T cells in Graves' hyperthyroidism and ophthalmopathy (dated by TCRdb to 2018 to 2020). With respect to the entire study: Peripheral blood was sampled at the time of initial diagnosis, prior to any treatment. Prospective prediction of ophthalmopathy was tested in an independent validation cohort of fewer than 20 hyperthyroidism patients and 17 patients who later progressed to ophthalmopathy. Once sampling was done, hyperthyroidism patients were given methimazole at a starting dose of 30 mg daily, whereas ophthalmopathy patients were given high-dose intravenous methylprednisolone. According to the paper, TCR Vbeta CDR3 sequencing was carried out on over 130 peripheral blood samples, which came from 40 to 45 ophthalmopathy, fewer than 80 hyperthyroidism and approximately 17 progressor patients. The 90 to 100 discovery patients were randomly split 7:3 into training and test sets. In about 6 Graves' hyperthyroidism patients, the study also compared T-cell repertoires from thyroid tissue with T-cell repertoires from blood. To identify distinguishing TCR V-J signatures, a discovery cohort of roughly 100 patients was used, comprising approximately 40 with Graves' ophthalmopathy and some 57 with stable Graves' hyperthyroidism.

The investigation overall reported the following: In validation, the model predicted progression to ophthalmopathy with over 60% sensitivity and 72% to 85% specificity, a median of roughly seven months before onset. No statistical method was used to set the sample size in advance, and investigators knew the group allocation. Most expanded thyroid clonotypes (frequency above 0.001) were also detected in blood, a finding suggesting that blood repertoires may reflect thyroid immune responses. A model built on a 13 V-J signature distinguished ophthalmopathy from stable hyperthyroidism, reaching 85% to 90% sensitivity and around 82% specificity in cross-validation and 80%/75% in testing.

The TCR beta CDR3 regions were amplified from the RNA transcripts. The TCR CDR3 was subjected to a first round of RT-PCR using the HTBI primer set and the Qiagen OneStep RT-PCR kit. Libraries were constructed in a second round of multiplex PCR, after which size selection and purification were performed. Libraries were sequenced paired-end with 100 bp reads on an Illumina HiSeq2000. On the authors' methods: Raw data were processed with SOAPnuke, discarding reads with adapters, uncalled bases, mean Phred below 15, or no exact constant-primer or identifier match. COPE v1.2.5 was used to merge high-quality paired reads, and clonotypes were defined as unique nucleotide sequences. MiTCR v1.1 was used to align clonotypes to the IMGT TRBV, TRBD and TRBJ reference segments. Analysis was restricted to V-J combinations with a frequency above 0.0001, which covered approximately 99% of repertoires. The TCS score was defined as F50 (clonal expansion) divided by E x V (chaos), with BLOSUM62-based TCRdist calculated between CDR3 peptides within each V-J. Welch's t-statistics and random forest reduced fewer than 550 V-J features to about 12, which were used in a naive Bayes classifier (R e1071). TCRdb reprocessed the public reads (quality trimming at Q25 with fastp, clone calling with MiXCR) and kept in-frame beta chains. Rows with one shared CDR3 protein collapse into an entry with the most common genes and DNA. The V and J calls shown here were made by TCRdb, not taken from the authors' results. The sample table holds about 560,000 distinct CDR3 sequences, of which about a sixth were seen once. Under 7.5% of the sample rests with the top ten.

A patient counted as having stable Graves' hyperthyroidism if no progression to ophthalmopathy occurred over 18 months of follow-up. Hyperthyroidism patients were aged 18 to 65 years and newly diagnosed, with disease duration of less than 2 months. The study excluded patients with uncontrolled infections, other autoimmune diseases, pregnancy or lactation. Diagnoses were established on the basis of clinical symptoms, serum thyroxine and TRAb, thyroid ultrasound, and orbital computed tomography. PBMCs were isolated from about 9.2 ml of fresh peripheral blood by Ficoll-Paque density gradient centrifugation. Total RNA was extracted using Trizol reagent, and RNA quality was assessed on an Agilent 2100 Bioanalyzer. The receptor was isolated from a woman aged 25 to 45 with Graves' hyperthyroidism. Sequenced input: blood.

The CDR3 has the sequence CASSSTPRNPYGYTF. The DNA sequence is TGTGCCAGCAGTTCCACCCCGAGGAACCCCTATGGCTACACCTTC. Recombination linked TRBV28 to TRBJ1-2; no D segment can be confidently identified. The CDR3, cysteine through phenylalanine, is 15 amino acids long. The retained sequence is limited to the CDR3, 45 bases, with the frame set at the first base. The germline V gene sets CDR1 to MDHEN and CDR2 to SYDVKM. The V and J ends are trimmed by 4 bases and 4 bases, leaving 16 bases between them.